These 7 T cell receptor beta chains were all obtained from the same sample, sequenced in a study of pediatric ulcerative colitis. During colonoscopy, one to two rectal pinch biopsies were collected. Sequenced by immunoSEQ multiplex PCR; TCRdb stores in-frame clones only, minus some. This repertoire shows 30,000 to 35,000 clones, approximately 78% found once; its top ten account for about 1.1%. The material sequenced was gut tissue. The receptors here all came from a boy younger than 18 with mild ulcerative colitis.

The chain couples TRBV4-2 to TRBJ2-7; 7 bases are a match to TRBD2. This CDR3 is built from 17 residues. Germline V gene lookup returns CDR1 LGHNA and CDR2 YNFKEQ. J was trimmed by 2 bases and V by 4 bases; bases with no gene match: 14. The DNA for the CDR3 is TGTGCCAGCAGCCTACTCTGGGTGGCGGGGGAACCCTACGAGCAGTACTTC. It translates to CASSLLWVAGEPYEQYF.

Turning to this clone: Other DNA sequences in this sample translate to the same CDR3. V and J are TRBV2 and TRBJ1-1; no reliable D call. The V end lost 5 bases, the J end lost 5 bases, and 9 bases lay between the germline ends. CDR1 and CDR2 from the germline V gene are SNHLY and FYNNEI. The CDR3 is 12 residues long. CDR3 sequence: CASSRAGTEAFF. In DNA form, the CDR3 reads TGTGCCAGCAGTCGAGCCGGGACTGAAGCTTTCTTT.

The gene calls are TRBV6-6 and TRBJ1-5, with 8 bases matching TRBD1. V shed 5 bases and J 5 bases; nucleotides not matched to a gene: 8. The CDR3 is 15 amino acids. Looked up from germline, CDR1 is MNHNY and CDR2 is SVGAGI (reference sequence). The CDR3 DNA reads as TGTGCCAGCAGTGTCGGACAGGGCCTGGATCAGCCCCAGCATTTT. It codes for CASSVGQGLDQPQHF.

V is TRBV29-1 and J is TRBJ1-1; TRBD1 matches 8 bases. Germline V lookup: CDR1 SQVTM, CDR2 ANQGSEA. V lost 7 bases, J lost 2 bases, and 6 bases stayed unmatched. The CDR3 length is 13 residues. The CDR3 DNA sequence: TGCAGCGCCTGGACAGGGAGAAACACTGAAGCTTTCTTT. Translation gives CSAWTGRNTEAFF. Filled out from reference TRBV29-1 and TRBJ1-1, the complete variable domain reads SAVISQKPSRDICQRGTSLTIQCQVDSQVTMMFWYRQQPGQSLTLIATANQGSEATYESGFVIDKFPISRPNLTFSTLTVSNMSPEDSSIYLCSAWTGRNTEAFFGQGTRLTVV.

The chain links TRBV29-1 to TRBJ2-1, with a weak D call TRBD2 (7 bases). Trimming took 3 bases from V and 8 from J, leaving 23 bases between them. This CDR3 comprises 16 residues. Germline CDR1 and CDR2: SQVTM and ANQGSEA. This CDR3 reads CSVEGGLTGTLDEQFF. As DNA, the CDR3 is TGCAGCGTTGAGGGGGGGCTTACCGGGACACTCGATGAGCAGTTCTTC.

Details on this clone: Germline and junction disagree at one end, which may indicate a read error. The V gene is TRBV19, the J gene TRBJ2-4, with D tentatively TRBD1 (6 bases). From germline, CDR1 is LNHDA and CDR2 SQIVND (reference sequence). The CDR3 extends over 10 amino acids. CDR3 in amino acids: CASGYRDKRF. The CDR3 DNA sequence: TGTGCCAGTGGCTACCGGGACAAGCGGTTC.

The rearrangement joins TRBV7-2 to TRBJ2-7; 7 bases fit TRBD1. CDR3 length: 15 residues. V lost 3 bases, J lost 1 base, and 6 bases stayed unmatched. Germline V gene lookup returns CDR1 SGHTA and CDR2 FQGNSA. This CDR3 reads CASSFDRVTSYEQYF. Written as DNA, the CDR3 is TGTGCCAGCAGCTTCGACAGGGTAACGTCCTACGAGCAGTACTTC.